The clone carrying this T cell receptor (beta chain) was counted at least ten times. Uniform node negativity on CT and PET/CT characterised the cohort, and no patient had undergone prior chemotherapy or radiotherapy or presented other malignancies. Genomic DNA provided the template from which TCR beta CDR3 was amplified by two-round multiplex PCR. Primers targeting each individual TRBV and TRBJ gene were applied in first-round PCR. TCRdb reprocessed the multiplex PCR reads with MiXCR, giving one entry per CDR3 protein. The repertoire holds approximately 51,000 distinct CDR3 sequences, 30% to 35% seen once, with 9.2% in the top ten. This sample was taken from a study of prognosis after radiotherapy for stage I lung cancer. Study as a whole: Radiotherapy took the form of SBRT (3 to 5 fractions) with a biologically effective dose of at least 100 Gy.

The CDR3 spans 11 residues. V was pared by 8 bases and J by 7 bases, with 10 bases between. Looked up from germline, CDR1 is KGHDR and CDR2 is SFDVKD. The chain uses TRBV24-1 and TRBJ2-5; D is undetermined. The clonotype originates from a donor aged 50 or older with non-small cell lung cancer. The material was PBMCs, obtained before or after stereotactic body radiation therapy (not recorded which). CDR3 sequence reads: CATKDSRTQYF. In DNA form, the CDR3 reads TGTGCCACCAAAGACTCAAGGACCCAGTACTTC.